Following are 2 T cell receptor beta chains from one sample sequenced in a study of shared clonotypes between healthy human individuals. Only in-frame clones appear in the TCRdb table, and some are missing; sequencing was by immunoSEQ multiplex PCR. The sample records about 2.3 million clones, 85% to 95% being singletons. Material: naive CD4+ T cells from PBMCs. Subset reported: CD45RA+ positively selected. These receptors were collected from a man aged 18-30 years in good health. Some clones in this sample may be carry-over from other donors' samples.

V is TRBV7-3 and J is TRBJ1-1; tentatively, D is TRBD1 (5 bases). V was pared by 1 base and J by 0 bases, with 9 bases between. Germline CDR1 SGHTA, CDR2 FQGTGA. CDR3 length: 15 amino acids. Written as DNA, the CDR3 is TGTGCCAGCAGCTTAATTGGGGGTCTGAACACTGAAGCTTTCTTT. Translation: CASSLIGGLNTEAFF.

The rearrangement uses TRBV29-1 and TRBJ1-4; D remains ambiguous. CDR3 length: 13 residues. Germline assignment: CDR1 SQVTM and CDR2 ANQGSEA. V was shortened by 7 bases and J by 8 bases, with 17 bases between the two germline ends. CDR3: CSALRVEGEKLFF. CDR3 bases: TGCAGCGCCCTAAGGGTGGAGGGAGAAAAACTGTTTTTT.